What follows describes a single T cell receptor beta chain. The data were obtained in a study of identical twins. Looked up from germline, CDR1 is SQVTM and CDR2 is ANQGSEA. Germline trimming cut 6 bases from V and 6 bases from J; bases unmatched to any gene: 7. This CDR3 comprises 12 residues. TCRdb re-called the 5' RACE reads through MiXCR, storing one row per CDR3 protein. The table includes 350,000 to 500,000 distinct CDR3 sequences, around a sixth detected once. The specimen sequenced was naive T cells sorted from blood. The genes are TRBV29-1 and TRBJ2-7, with 8 bases fitting TRBD2. The origin of this receptor is a man in his fifties in good health. The CDR3 region has the DNA TGCAGCGTGGTTGATACTAGCGGCGAGCAGTACTTC. Its protein product is CSVVDTSGEQYF.